The 20 T cell receptor beta chains in this list originate from one sample, sequenced in a study of blood T cell repertoires in COVID-19. The repertoire was sequenced with immunoSEQ multiplex PCR; TCRdb's copy has only in-frame clones and lacks some. Here the sample spans about 280,000 clones, 70% to 90% being singletons. Sequencing was performed on peripheral blood. The receptors were gathered from a woman between 65 and 79 years old with COVID-19, enrolled during active disease.

CDR3: CASSSRRGGLADTQYF. The CDR3 DNA sequence: TGTGCCAGCAGCTCTCGACGGGGGGGGCTGGCAGATACGCAGTATTTT. The chain carries TRBV7-9 and TRBJ2-3, with 8 bases matching TRBD2. CDR3 length equals 16 residues. V shed 4 bases, J shed 4 bases, and the junction held 10 bases outside the gene matches. Germline assignment: CDR1 SEHNR and CDR2 FQNEAQ (reference sequence).

The chain carries TRBV23-1 and TRBJ2-7; 9 positions agree with TRBD1. TRBV23-1 is annotated as an ORF whose role is uncertain. The CDR3 is 14 residues long. The trim removed 7 bases at V and 4 bases at J, leaving 8 bases unmatched. Here the CDR3 reads CASTQRGTGYEQYF. The CDR3 DNA reads as TGCGCCAGCACCCAAAGAGGGACAGGGTACGAGCAGTACTTC.

The chain uses TRBV5-6 and TRBJ1-1; 9 positions agree with TRBD1. The trim removed 2 bases at V and 5 bases at J, leaving 13 bases unmatched. The CDR3 runs 17 residues. Germline-derived CDR1 and CDR2 are SGHDT and YYEEEE. The CDR3 DNA sequence: TGTGCCAGCAGCTTTTATCCGGGACAGGGTATGCTGACTGAAGCTTTCTTT. As protein: CASSFYPGQGMLTEAFF.

The chain is built from TRBV21-1 and TRBJ1-1; TRBD1, the table's D call, lacks a check against the DNA. TRBV21-1 is designated a pseudogene. This CDR3 has 16 amino acids. CDR3 in amino acids: CASHHPLPQMNTEAFF. The CDR3, as DNA: TGTGCCAGCCATCATCCTTTACCCCAGATGAACACTGAAGCTTTCTTT.

This chain connects TRBV5-6 to TRBJ1-1; 10 bases map to TRBD1. This CDR3 spans 14 amino acids. Trimming cost V 4 bases and J 5 bases; bases outside gene matches: 5. Germline CDR1 SGHDT, CDR2 YYEEEE. In DNA, the CDR3 is TGTGCCAGCAGCCAAGGGACAGGGGAGACTGAAGCTTTCTTT. Amino acids: CASSQGTGETEAFF.

This chain joins TRBV2 and TRBJ2-7, with 9 bases matching TRBD1. The V gene end was trimmed by 6 bases and the J gene end by 0 bases; junction bases not matched to a gene: 6. There are 15 residues in the CDR3. Looked up from germline, CDR1 is SNHLY and CDR2 is FYNNEI. The CDR3 spells CASRLGQGSSYEQYF. The CDR3 DNA reads TGTGCCAGCAGGCTAGGACAGGGGAGCTCCTACGAGCAGTACTTC.

The chain is built from TRBV19 and TRBJ1-2; D gene ambiguous. This CDR3 has 15 residues. CDR1 and CDR2 from the germline V gene are LNHDA and SQIVND (reference sequence). The V end lost 4 bases, the J end lost 1 base, and 13 bases lay between the germline ends. The CDR3 DNA reads TGTGCCAGTAGTAGGGTCCAGGCCCTTAACTATGGCTACACCTTC. It codes for CASSRVQALNYGYTF.

J is TRBJ1-2 and V is TRBV24-1; 10 bases align to TRBD1. Germline-derived CDR1 and CDR2 are KGHDR and SFDVKD. J gave up 4 bases and V 4 bases, and 5 bases lay outside the gene matches. The CDR3 length is 15 residues. CDR3: CATSEGTGVVYGYTF. The CDR3 DNA follows: TGTGCCACCAGTGAAGGGACAGGGGTGGTCTATGGCTACACCTTC.

The genes are TRBV24-1 and TRBJ2-1; 9 bases agree with TRBD1. The CDR3 is 17 amino acids. Germline V lookup: CDR1 KGHDR, CDR2 SFDVKD. J lost 0 bases, V lost 3 bases, and 5 bases had no gene match. The CDR3 DNA follows: TGTGCCACCAGTGATGTTCCGGGACAGGGCTCCTACAATGAGCAGTTCTTC. It encodes CATSDVPGQGSYNEQFF.

Only a few counts were recorded for this clone. The chain carries TRBV3-1 (or the pseudogene TRBV3-2) and TRBJ1-6, with 7 bases aligning to TRBD1. The CDR3 spans 16 residues. J gave up 2 bases and V 5 bases, and 6 bases lay outside the gene matches. Germline assignment: CDR1 LGHDT and CDR2 YNNKEL (reference sequence). The CDR3 coding sequence is TGTGCCAGCAGCTCAGGGACAGTGACCTATAATTCACCCCTCCACTTT. Translation gives CASSSGTVTYNSPLHF.

V and J are TRBV2 and TRBJ1-5, with 8 bases fitting TRBD1. The CDR3 loop spans 17 amino acids. Germline V gene data show CDR1 as SNHLY and CDR2 as FYNNEI. Trimming removed 6 bases from V and 2 bases from J; junction bases left unmatched: 12. CDR3 protein: CASRGDRGARGNQPQHF. Here the CDR3 DNA reads TGTGCCAGCAGGGGCGACAGGGGAGCCCGGGGCAATCAGCCCCAGCATTTT.

The CDR3 DNA sequence: TGCGCCAGCAGCGTGCGGGACAGGGGGCTTGATGGCTACACCTTC. This translates into CASSVRDRGLDGYTF. The chain recombines TRBV5-1 with TRBJ1-2; TRBD1 agrees at 12 bases. CDR3 size: 15 residues. J was trimmed by 6 bases and V by 4 bases; bases with no gene match: 7. Germline V lookup: CDR1 SGHRS, CDR2 YFSETQ.

Here the CDR3 reads CASSLDSSGGPLTGELFF. As DNA, the CDR3 is TGCGCCAGCAGCTTGGATAGTAGCGGGGGCCCTTTAACCGGGGAGCTGTTTTTT. The chain joins TRBV5-1 to TRBJ2-2; the match to TRBD2 covers 9 bases. CDR3 length: 18 amino acids. Germline V gene data show CDR1 as SGHRS and CDR2 as YFSETQ. The trim removed 0 bases at V and 5 bases at J, leaving 11 bases unmatched.

The chain couples TRBV12-3 or TRBV12-4 to TRBJ2-7, with TRBD1 identical over 7 bases. This CDR3 has 13 residues. Trimming cost V 6 bases and J 3 bases; bases outside gene matches: 5. This CDR3 reads CASSPGQLYEQYF. The CDR3, as DNA: TGTGCCAGCAGCCCGGGACAGCTCTACGAGCAGTACTTC.

The chain uses TRBV28 and TRBJ1-2; 8 nucleotides align to TRBD1. The length of the CDR3 is 14 residues. Germline values: CDR1 MDHEN, CDR2 SYDVKM. V was clipped by 5 bases and J by 9 bases; unmatched bases: 11. The CDR3 DNA is TGTGCCAGCAGTACCTCTTACAGGGGGGAAAGCTACACCTTC. This encodes CASSTSYRGESYTF.

The chain carries TRBV30 and TRBJ1-1; D might be TRBD1 (6 bases). Germline loops: CDR1 GTSNPN, CDR2 SVGIG (reference sequence). Trimming removed 5 bases from V and 11 bases from J, with 12 bases in between. This CDR3 has 10 amino acids. The CDR3 DNA follows: TGTGCCTGGGGTGACAGGATGGCTTTCTTT. The encoded protein is CAWGDRMAFF.

The chain recombines TRBV19 with TRBJ1-2; TRBD1 is a possible D gene (6 bases). Per the germline V gene, CDR1 is LNHDA and CDR2 is SQIVND (reference sequence). This CDR3 spans 14 amino acids. V gave up 8 bases and J gave up 0 bases, with 13 bases separating them. CDR3 loop: CASSLTGSNYGYTF. CDR3 DNA: TGTGCCAGTTCTCTGACAGGATCTAACTATGGCTACACCTTC.

The chain combines TRBV5-1 with TRBJ1-2; TRBD1 is a possible D gene (5 bases). The CDR3 is 14 amino acids. Trimming took off 0 bases at V and 2 bases at J, with 8 bases between the two ends. Germline CDR1 reads SGHRS; CDR2 reads YFSETQ. The CDR3 sequence is CASSLEGKNYGYTF. CDR3 nucleotides: TGCGCCAGCAGCTTGGAGGGGAAGAACTATGGCTACACCTTC. Full variable domain (rest looked up from reference TRBV5-1 and TRBJ1-2): KAGVTQTPRYLIKTRGQQVTLSCSPISGHRSVSWYQQTPGQGLQFLFEYFSETQRNKGNFPGRFSGRQFSNSRSEMNVSTLELGDSALYLCASSLEGKNYGYTFGSGTRLTVV.

The count of this clone is one. The chain joins TRBV28 to TRBJ1-3, with 7 bases that match TRBD1. The germline gives CDR1 MDHEN, CDR2 SYDVKM. The ends lost 4 bases at V and 4 bases at J; junction bases unmatched: 4. This CDR3 region has 14 residues. CDR3 nucleotides: TGTGCCAGCAGTTCGGGACAGTTGGGAAACACCATATATTTT. It is translated as CASSSGQLGNTIYF.

The chain uses TRBV7-9 and TRBJ2-5, with D perhaps matching TRBD2 (6 bases). Germline CDR1 SEHNR, CDR2 FQNEAQ (reference sequence). This CDR3 is built from 14 residues. Deletions cut 1 base from V and 3 bases from J, with 9 bases between. The CDR3 region has the DNA TGTGCCAGCAGCTTAGTAGCGGCCGAAGAGACCCAGTACTTC. Protein: CASSLVAAEETQYF.